The source of this T cell receptor beta chain is a study of T-cell memory formation after mild COVID-19. Overall study context: TCR clusters were largely donor specific. Study outcomes and limitations: Mainly CM and EM harbored the contracting CD4+ clones; mainly EMRA harbored the CD8+ ones.

TCRdb re-called the 5' RACE reads through MiXCR, storing one row per CDR3 protein. Altogether more than 250,000 distinct CDR3 sequences are present, about 16% being singletons, with the ten largest covering approximately 25%. V was shortened by 1 base and J by 10 bases, with 19 bases between the two germline ends. CDR1 is LGHNA and CDR2 is YSLEER in the germline V gene. The CDR3 totals 15 residues. In regard to this clonotype: Its matching antigen is unknown.

The sequencing input was PBMCs or a T cell subset sorted from them (not recorded which). The V call is TRBV4-3, the J call TRBJ1-1; D uncertain. The clonotype comes from a man between 18 and 35 years old who had mild COVID-19 (a few samples of this study predate the infection). Cell type and time point are not known. The CDR3 nucleotides are TGCGCCAGCAGCCAAGTTCTCTTTCTGAGCCTGAGAGCTTTCTTT. Residues: CASSQVLFLSLRAFF.